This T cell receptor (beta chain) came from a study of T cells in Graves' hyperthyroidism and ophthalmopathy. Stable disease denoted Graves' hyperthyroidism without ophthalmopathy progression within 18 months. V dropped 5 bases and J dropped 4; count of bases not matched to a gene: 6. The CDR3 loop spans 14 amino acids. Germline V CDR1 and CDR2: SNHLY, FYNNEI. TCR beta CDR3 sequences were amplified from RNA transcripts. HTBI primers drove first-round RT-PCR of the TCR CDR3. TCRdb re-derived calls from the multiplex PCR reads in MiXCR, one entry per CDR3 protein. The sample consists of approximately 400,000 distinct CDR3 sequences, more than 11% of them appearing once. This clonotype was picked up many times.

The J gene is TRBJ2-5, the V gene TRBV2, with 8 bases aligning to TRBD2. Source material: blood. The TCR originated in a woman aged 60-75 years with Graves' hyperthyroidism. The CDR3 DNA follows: TGTGCCAGCAGTCCAGGACTAGCTATAGAGACCCAGTACTTC. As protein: CASSPGLAIETQYF. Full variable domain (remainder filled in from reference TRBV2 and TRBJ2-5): EPEVTQTPSHQVTQMGQEVILRCVPISNHLYFYWYRQILGQKVEFLVSFYNNEISEKSEIFDDQFSVERPDGSNFTLKIRSTKLEDSAMYFCASSPGLAIETQYFGPGTRLLVL.